One T cell receptor (beta chain) is described in this entry. Its specificity is unknown. The data originate from a study of a mutant IDH1 vaccine in newly diagnosed glioma. Study as a whole: Once 4-6 weeks had passed after radiotherapy alone, vaccination started, or it started with temozolomide cycles. Most had both radiotherapy and temozolomide beforehand; others had only one. Whole-study results and caveats: The authors found pseudoprogression apparently unrelated to changes in top peripheral T cell clonotypes. There were vaccine-induced immune responses in just over 90% of the patients.

The CDR3 is 15 residues long. With 2 bases removed from V and 4 bases from J, the gap between germline ends came to 13 bases. Germline values: CDR1 MNHEY, CDR2 SVGAGI. The time point is: week 23, last vaccination. Every single dose of the vaccine, 300 ug of mutant IDH1 20-mer peptide, came with topical imiquimod. Some clones are missing from TCRdb's copy, which holds only in-frame ones; the method was immunoSEQ multiplex PCR. Of around 40,000 clones in the sample, about 75% were seen once. Specimen: PBMCs, collected from a glioma patient whose treatment included an IDH1 peptide vaccine. The chain employs TRBV6-5 and TRBJ2-3, with D unclear. The sequence came from a middle-aged man with glioma. The CDR3 DNA follows: TGTGCCAGCAGTTACCCGCCCGACAAGGCAGATACGCAGTATTTT. It specifies CASSYPPDKADTQYF.